The T cell receptor (beta chain) under discussion was sequenced for a study of T cells in localized non-small cell lung cancer. Findings of the study overall: There were a median 57 of the top 100 tumor clones appearing in adjacent lung. Since sequencing was restricted to only one region of the tumor, intratumor heterogeneity remains a possibility. A higher density of T cells in blood coincided with extended overall survival.

Germline V gene lookup returns CDR1 MNHGY and CDR2 SAAAGT. This CDR3 region has 15 residues. V lost 0 bases, J lost 6 bases, and 12 bases lay in between. In its sample, this clone is large. What it recognizes is unknown. Clones were read by immunoSEQ multiplex PCR, and TCRdb kept only the in-frame ones, dropping some. This sample has fewer than 800 clones, with less than 25% found just once. The material sequenced was normal lung tissue next to the tumor, taken before any cancer treatment. V is TRBV6-8 and J is TRBJ2-1, with D unclear. This clonotype originated in a woman between 35 and 75 years old with stage I squamous cell lung carcinoma. This CDR3 is CASSYSMNPGNEQFF. For the CDR3, the DNA is TGTGCCAGCAGTTACTCGATGAACCCTGGCAATGAGCAGTTCTTC.